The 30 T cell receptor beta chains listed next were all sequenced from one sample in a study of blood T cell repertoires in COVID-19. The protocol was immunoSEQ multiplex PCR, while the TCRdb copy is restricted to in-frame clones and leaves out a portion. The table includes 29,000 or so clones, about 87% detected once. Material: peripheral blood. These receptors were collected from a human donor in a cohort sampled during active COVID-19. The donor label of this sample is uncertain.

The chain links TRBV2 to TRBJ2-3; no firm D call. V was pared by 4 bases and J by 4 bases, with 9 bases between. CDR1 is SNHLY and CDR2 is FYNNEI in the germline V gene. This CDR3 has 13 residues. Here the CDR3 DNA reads TGTGCCAGCAGTGCAGAGGTAGCAGATACGCAGTATTTT. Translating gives CASSAEVADTQYF.

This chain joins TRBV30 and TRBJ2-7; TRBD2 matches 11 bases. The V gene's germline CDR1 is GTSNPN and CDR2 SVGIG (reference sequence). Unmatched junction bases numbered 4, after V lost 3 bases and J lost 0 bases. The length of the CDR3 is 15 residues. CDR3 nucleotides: TGTGCCTGGAGCCCCGGGACTAGCGGCTCCTACGAGCAGTACTTC. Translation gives CAWSPGTSGSYEQYF. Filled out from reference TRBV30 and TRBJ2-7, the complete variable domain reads SQTIHQWPATLVQPVGSPLSLECTVEGTSNPNLYWYRQAAGRGLQLLFYSVGIGQISSEVPQNLSASRPQDRQFILSSKKLLLSDSGFYLCAWSPGTSGSYEQYFGPGTRLTVT.

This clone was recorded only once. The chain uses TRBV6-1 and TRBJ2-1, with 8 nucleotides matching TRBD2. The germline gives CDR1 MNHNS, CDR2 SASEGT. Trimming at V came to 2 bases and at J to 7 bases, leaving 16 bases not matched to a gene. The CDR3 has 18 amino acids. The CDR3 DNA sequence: TGTGCCAGCAGTGAAAGGATTGATGAGGCGGGAGGCCGGAATGAGCAGTTCTTC. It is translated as CASSERIDEAGGRNEQFF.

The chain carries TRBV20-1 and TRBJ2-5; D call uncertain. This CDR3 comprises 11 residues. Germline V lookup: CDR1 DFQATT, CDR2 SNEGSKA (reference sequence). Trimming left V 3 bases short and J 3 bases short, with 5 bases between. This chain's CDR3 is CSASSEETQYF. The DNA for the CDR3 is TGCAGTGCTAGCTCGGAAGAGACCCAGTACTTC.

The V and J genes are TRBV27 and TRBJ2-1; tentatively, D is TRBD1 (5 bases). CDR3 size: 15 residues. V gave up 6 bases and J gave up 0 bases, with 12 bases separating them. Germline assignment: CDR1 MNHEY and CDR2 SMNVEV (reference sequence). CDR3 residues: CASSLTGSSYNEQFF. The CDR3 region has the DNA TGTGCCAGCAGCTTAACAGGTTCCTCCTACAATGAGCAGTTCTTC.

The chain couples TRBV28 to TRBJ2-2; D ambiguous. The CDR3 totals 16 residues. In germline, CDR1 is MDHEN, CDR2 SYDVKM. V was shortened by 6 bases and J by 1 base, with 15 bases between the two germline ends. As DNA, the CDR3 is TGTGCCAGCAGGACCCAGACAACCTTGAACACCGGGGAGCTGTTTTTT. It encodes CASRTQTTLNTGELFF.

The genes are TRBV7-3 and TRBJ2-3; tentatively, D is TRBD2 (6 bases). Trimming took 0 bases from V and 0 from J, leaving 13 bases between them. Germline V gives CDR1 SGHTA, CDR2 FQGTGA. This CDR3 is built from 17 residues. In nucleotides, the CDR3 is TGTGCCAGCAGCTTAACGGGAGTAGCGGCTAGCACAGATACGCAGTATTTT. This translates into CASSLTGVAASTDTQYF.

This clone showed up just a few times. The CDR3 loop is CASSFLTDNSPLHF. In nucleotides, the CDR3 is TGTGCCAGCAGCTTCTTGACAGATAATTCACCCCTCCACTTT. The chain recombines TRBV7-8 with TRBJ1-6; tentative D call: TRBD1 (5 bases). The CDR3 sequence is 14 residues long. The germline V gene has CDR1 SGHVS and CDR2 FQNEAQ. The V and J ends lost 3 bases and 5 bases respectively, with 8 bases between them.

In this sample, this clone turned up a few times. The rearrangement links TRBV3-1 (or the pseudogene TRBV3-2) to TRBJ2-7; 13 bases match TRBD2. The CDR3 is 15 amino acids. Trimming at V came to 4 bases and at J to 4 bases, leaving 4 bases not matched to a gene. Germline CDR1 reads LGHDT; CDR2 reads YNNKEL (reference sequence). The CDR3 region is CASSRRTSGSYEQYF. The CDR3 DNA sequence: TGTGCCAGCAGCCGCCGGACTAGCGGGAGTTACGAGCAGTACTTC.

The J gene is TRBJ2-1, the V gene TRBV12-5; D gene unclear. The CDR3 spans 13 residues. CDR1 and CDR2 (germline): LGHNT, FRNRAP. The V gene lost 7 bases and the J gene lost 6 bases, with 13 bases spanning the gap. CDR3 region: CASVRSWANEQFF. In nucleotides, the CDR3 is TGTGCTAGTGTTAGATCGTGGGCCAATGAGCAGTTCTTC.

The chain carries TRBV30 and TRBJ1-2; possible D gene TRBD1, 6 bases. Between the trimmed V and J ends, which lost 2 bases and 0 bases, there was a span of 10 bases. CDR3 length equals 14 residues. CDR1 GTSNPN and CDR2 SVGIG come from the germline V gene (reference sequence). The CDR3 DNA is TGTGCCTGGAGTCCGGACAGCTCTAACTATGGCTACACCTTC. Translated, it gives CAWSPDSSNYGYTF.

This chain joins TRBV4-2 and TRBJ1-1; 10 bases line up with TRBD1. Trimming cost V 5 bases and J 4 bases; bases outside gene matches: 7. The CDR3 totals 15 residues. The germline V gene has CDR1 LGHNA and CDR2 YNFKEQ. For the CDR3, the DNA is TGTGCCAGCAGCTCGGGACAGGGGTTGGGCACTGAAGCTTTCTTT. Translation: CASSSGQGLGTEAFF.

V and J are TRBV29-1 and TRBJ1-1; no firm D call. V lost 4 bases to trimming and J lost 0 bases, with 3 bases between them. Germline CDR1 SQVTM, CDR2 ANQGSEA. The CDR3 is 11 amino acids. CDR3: CSVGVNTEAFF. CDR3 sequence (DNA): TGCAGCGTTGGAGTGAACACTGAAGCTTTCTTT.

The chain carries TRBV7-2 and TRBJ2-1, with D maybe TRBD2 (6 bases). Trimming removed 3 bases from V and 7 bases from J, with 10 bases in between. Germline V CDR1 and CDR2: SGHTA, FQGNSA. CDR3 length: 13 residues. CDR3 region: CASSFVGGNEQFF. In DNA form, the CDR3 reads TGTGCCAGCAGCTTTGTGGGGGGTAATGAGCAGTTCTTC.

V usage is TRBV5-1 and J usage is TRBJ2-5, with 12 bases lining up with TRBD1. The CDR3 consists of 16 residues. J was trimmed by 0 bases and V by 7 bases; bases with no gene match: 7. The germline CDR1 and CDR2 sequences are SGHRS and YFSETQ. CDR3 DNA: TGCGCCAGCTCCGGGGGGACAGGGGGCTACCAAGAGACCCAGTACTTC. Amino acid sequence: CASSGGTGGYQETQYF.

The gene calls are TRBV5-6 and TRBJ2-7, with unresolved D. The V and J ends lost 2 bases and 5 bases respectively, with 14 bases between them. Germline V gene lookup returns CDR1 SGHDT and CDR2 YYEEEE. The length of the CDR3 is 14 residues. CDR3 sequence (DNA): TGTGCCAGCAGCTTCCTTTGGTGGGCCCACGAGCAGTACTTC. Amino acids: CASSFLWWAHEQYF.

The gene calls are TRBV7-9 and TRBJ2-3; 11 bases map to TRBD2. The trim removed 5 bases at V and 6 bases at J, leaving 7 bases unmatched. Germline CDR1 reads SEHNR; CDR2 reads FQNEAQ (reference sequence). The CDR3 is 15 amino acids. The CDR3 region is CASSVSGRAPDTQYF. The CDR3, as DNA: TGTGCCAGCAGCGTTAGCGGGAGGGCCCCGGATACGCAGTATTTT.

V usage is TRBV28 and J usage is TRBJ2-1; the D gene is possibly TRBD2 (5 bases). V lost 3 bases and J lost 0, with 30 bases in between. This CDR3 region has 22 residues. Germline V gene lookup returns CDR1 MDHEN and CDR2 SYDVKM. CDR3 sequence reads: CASSLPGLWTQPGRSSYNEQFF. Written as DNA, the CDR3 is TGTGCCAGCAGTTTGCCCGGACTTTGGACCCAGCCGGGTAGGTCCTCCTACAATGAGCAGTTCTTC.

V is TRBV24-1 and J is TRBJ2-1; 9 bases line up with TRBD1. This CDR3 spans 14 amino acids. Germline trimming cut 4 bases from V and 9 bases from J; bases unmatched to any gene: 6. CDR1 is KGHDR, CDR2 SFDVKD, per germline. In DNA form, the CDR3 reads TGTGCCACCAGTGACTCCAGGGGACAGGGTGAGCAGTTCTTC. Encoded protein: CATSDSRGQGEQFF.

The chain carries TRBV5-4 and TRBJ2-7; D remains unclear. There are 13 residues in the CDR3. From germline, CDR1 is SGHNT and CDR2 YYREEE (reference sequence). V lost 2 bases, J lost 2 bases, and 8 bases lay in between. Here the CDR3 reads CASSFKSTYEQYF. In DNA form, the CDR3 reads TGTGCCAGCAGCTTTAAGTCTACCTACGAGCAGTACTTC.

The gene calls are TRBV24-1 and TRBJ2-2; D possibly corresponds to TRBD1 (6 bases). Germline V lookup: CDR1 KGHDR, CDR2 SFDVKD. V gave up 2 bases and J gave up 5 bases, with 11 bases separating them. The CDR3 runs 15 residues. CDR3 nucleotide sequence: TGTGCCACCAGTGATTCAGGGGCTGGGACCGGGGAGCTGTTTTTT. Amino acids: CATSDSGAGTGELFF.

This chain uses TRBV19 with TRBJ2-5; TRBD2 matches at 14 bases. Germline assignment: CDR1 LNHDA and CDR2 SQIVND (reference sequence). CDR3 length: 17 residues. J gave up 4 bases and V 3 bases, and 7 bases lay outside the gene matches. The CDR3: CASSIGTSGSEGETQYF. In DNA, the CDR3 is TGTGCCAGTAGTATTGGGACTAGCGGGAGCGAAGGAGAGACCCAGTACTTC.

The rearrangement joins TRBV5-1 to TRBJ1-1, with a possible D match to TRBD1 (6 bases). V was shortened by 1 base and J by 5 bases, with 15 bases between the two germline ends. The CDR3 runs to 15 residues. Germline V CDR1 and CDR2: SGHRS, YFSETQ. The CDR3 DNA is TGCGCCAGCAGCTTGCAAGGGACATCCGAGACTGAAGCTTTCTTT. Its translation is CASSLQGTSETEAFF.

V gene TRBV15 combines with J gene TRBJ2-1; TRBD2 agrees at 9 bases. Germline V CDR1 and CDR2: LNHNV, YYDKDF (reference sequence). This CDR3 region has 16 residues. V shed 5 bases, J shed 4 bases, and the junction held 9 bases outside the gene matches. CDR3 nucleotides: TGTGCCACCAGCGACCCGACTAGCGGAGATTACAATGAGCAGTTCTTC. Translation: CATSDPTSGDYNEQFF.

The CDR3 loop reads CASSFTQDKYEQYF. CDR3 bases: TGTGCCAGCAGTTTTACTCAGGACAAATACGAGCAGTACTTC. This sequence joins TRBV28 and TRBJ2-7; D may be TRBD1 (5 bases). V gave up 3 bases and J gave up 4 bases, with 13 bases separating them. Germline V gene data show CDR1 as MDHEN and CDR2 as SYDVKM. The CDR3 sequence is 14 residues long.

As DNA, the CDR3 is TGTGCCAGCAGCTCGTCCTACGAGCAGTACTTC. This sequence encodes CASSSSYEQYF. V is TRBV5-4 and J is TRBJ2-7; D is unresolved. The CDR3 runs 11 residues. Germline lookup yields CDR1 SGHNT and CDR2 YYREEE (reference sequence). V gave up 3 bases and J gave up 1 base, with 2 bases separating them. The complete variable domain, with remaining parts taken from reference TRBV5-4 and TRBJ2-7, reads ETGVTQSPTHLIKTRGQQVTLRCSSQSGHNTVSWYQQALGQGPQFIFQYYREEENGRGNFPPRFSGLQFPNYSSELNVNALELDDSALYLCASSSSYEQYFGPGTRLTVT.

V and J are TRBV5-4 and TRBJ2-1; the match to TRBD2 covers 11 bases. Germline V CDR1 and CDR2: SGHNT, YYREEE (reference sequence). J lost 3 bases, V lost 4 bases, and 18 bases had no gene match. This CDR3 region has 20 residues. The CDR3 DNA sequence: TGTGCCAGCAGCCTGACCTTAGCGGGAGGGGTAATTGGGGGCTACAATGAGCAGTTCTTC. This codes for CASSLTLAGGVIGGYNEQFF.

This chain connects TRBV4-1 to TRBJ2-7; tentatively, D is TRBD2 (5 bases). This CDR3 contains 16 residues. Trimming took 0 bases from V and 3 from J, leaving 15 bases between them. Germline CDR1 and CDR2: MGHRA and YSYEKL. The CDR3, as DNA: TGCGCCAGCAGCCAAGATCCGGCAGGCCGGGACTACGAGCAGTACTTC. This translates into CASSQDPAGRDYEQYF.

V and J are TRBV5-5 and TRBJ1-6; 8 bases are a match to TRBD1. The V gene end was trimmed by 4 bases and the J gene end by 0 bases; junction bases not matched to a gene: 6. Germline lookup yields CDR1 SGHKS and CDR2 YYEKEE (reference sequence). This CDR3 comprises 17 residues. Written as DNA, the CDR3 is TGTGCCAGCAGCCTAAGGACAGGGTACTCCTATAATTCACCCCTCCACTTT. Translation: CASSLRTGYSYNSPLHF.

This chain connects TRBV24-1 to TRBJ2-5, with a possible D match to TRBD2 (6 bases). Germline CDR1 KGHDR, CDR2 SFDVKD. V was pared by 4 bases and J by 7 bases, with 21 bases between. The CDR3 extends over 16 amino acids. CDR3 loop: CATSDPNGPGVATQYF. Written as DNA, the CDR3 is TGTGCCACCAGTGACCCCAACGGGCCGGGAGTAGCGACCCAGTACTTC.